This T cell receptor beta chain was found in a study of regulatory T cells in long-lasting Graves disease. Study-wide points: Persistent cases favored TRBV28, TRBJ1-2 and TRBJ2-5.

This clonotype was counted ten times or more. Its specificity is not known. The length of the CDR3 is 14 residues. Trimming took 5 bases from V and 8 from J; bases not matched to a gene: 7. CDR1 KGHDR and CDR2 SFDVKD come from the germline V gene. This sample's time point: newly diagnosed GD, antithyroid drugs for less than 3 months. Following extraction of RNA from PBMCs, that RNA was used to make the TCR library. CDR3 regions were amplified by Arm-PCR using iRepertoire HTBI primers to build TCR beta libraries. TCRdb independently ran MiXCR on the multiplex PCR reads; one entry per CDR3 protein. The sample lists 200,000 to 250,000 distinct CDR3 sequences; 15% to 20% were seen once.

Material: peripheral blood mononuclear cells (PBMCs), obtained at new diagnosis, from a patient treated with antithyroid drugs. J is TRBJ2-1 and V is TRBV24-1; 8 positions match TRBD2. The TCR was taken from a female donor with Graves disease. The CDR3 spells CATSAAGAQDEQFF. CDR3 nucleotide sequence: TGTGCCACCAGTGCAGCGGGAGCCCAGGATGAGCAGTTCTTC.